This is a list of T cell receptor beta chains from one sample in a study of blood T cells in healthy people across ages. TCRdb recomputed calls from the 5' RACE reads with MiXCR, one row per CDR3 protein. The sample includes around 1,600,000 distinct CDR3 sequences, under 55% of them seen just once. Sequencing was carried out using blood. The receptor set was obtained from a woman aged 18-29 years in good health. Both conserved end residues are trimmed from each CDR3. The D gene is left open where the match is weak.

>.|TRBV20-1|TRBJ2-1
SARDYWLSNEQF
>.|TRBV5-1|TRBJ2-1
ASSSVGGDNEQF
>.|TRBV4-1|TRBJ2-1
ASSPRQRIAYNEQF
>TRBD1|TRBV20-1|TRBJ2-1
SADRGWNNEQF
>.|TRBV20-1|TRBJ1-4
SARDKEVEKLF
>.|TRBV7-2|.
ASNLIGQGYEQY
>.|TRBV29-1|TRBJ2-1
SVEQEIYNEQF
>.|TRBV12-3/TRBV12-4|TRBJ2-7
ASSFQGGQY
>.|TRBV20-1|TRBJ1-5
SARGGTEFWNQPQH
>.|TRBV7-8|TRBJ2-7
ASSLAWAAPGEQY
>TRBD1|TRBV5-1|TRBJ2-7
ASSFLVGRGLNEQY